This T cell receptor (beta chain) was found in a study of beta chain features in type 1 diabetes. Across the study: Cell yields, gender and age were similar in healthy donors and patients.

As every portion of the isolated RNA was reverse transcribed, the sequencing read expressed TCRB transcripts. The repertoire was sequenced with immunoSEQ multiplex PCR; TCRdb's copy has only in-frame clones and lacks some. The sample holds about 930,000 clones, about a sixth seen once. Overall study findings and caveats: For patients and controls alike, PCR might favor shorter templates to the same degree.

This clone was detected a few times. Its antigen remains unknown. The receptor's source is a woman between 18 and 29 years old in good health. The sample was naive CD4+ T cells from blood.

In DNA form, the CDR3 reads TGTGCCAGCAGCTTGGGCGCTGAAGAGACCCAGTACTTC. It translates to CASSLGAEETQYF. The rearrangement links TRBV5-4 to TRBJ2-5; D is undetermined. The V gene lost 0 bases and the J gene lost 3 bases, with 6 bases spanning the gap. Looked up from germline, CDR1 is SGHNT and CDR2 is YYREEE (reference sequence). The length of the CDR3 is 13 residues. The full variable domain, completed using reference TRBV5-4 and TRBJ2-5, is ETGVTQSPTHLIKTRGQQVTLRCSSQSGHNTVSWYQQALGQGPQFIFQYYREEENGRGNFPPRFSGLQFPNYSSELNVNALELDDSALYLCASSLGAEETQYFGPGTRLLVL.